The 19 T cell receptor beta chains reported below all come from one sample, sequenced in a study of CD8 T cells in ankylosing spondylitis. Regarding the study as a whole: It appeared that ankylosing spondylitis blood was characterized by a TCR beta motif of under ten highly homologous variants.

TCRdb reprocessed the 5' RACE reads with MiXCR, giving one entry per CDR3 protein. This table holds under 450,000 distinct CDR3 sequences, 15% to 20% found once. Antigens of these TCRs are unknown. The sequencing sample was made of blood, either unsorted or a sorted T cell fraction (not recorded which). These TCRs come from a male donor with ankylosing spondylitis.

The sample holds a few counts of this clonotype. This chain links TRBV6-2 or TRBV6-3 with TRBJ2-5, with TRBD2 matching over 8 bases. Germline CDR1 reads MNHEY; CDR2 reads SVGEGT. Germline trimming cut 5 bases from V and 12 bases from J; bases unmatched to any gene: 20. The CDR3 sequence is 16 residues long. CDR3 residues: CASSQARPGLAPLEYF. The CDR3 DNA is TGTGCCAGCAGTCAAGCCCGACCCGGACTAGCCCCGTTGGAGTACTTC.

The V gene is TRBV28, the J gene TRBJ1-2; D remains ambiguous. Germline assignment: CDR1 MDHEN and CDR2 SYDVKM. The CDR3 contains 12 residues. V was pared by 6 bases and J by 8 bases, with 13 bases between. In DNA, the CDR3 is TGTGCCAGCAGCCTTGTCGGATTCGGCTACACCTTC. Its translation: CASSLVGFGYTF.

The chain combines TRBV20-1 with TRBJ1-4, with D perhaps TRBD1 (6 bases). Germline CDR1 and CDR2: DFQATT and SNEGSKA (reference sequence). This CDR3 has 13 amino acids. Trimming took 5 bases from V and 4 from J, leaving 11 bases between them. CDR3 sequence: CSARTAFNEKLFF. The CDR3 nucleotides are TGCAGTGCTCGGACAGCCTTTAATGAAAAACTGTTTTTT.

The CDR3 DNA sequence: TGTGCCAGCAGCTTAACGCGGTCGGGGGGCGAGCAGTACTTC. Protein product: CASSLTRSGGEQYF. This chain links TRBV7-9 with TRBJ2-7, with 7 bases identical to TRBD2. This CDR3 contains 14 residues. Germline V lookup: CDR1 SEHNR, CDR2 FQNEAQ (reference sequence). The V gene end was trimmed by 2 bases and the J gene end by 6 bases; junction bases not matched to a gene: 7.

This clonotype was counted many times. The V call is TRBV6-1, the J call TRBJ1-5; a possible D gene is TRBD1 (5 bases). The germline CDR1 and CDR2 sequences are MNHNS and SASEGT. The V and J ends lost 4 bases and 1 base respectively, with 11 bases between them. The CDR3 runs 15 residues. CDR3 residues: CASSAIQGSNQPQHF. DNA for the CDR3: TGTGCCAGCAGTGCTATCCAGGGAAGCAATCAGCCCCAGCATTTT.

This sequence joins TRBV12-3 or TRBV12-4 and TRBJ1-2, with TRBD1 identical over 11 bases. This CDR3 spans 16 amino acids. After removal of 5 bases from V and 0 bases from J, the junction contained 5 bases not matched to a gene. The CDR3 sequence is CASSAGQGAANYGYTF. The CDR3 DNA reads TGTGCCAGCAGTGCAGGACAGGGGGCCGCTAACTATGGCTACACCTTC.

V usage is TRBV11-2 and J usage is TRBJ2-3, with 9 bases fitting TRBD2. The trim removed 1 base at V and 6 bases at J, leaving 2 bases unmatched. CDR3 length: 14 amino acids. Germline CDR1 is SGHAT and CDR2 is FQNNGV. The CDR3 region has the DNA TGTGCCAGCAGCTTAGTAGCGGGGGTGGATACGCAGTATTTT. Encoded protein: CASSLVAGVDTQYF.

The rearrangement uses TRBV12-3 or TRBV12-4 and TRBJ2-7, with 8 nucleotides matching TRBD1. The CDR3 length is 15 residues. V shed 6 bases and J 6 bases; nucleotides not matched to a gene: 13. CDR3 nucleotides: TGTGCCAGCAGACGCAGCTCAACAGGACAGGGCGAGCAGTACTTC. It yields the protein CASRRSSTGQGEQYF.

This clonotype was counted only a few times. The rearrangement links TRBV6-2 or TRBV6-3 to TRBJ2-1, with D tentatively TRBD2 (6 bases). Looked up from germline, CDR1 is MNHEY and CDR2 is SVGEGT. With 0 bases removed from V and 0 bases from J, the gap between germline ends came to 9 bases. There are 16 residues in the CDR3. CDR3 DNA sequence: TGTGCCAGCAGTTACTCGCCCGGGAGCTCCTACAATGAGCAGTTCTTC. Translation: CASSYSPGSSYNEQFF.

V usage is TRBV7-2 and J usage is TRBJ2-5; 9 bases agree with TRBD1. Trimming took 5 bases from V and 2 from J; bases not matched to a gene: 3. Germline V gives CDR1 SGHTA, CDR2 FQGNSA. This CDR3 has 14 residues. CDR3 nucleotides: TGTGCCAGCAGCATACAGGGGGCGCAAGAGACCCAGTACTTC. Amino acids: CASSIQGAQETQYF. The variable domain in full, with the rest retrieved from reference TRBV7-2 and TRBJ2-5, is GAGVSQSPSNKVTEKGKDVELRCDPISGHTALYWYRQSLGQGLEFLIYFQGNSAPDKSGLPSDRFSAERTGGSVSTLTIQRTQQEDSAVYLCASSIQGAQETQYFGPGTRLLVL.

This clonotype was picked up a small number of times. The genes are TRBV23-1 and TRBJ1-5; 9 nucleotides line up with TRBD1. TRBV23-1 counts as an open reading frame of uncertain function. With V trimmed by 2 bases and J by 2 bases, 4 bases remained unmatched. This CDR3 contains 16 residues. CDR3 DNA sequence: TGCGCCAGCAGTCAACGACAGGGGGTTGGCAATCAGCCCCAGCATTTT. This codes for CASSQRQGVGNQPQHF.

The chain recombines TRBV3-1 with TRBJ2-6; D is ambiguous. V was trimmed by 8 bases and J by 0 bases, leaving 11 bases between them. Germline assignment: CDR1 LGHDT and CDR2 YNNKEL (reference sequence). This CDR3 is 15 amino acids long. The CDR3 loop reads CASAASDSGANVLTF. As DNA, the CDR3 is TGTGCCAGCGCAGCGTCGGACTCTGGGGCCAACGTCCTGACTTTC.

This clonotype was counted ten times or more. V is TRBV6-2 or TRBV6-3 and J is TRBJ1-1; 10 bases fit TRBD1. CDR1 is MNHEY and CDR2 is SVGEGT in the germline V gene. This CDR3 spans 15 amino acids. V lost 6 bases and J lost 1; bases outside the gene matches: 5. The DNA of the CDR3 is TGTGCCAGCAGAGAGGACAGGGGGAGGAACACTGAAGCTTTCTTT. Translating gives CASREDRGRNTEAFF.

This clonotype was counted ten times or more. The CDR3 coding sequence is TGTGCCAGCAGTTACGCGGGCGCTAGCGGACTGGGTGAGCAGTTCTTC. Encoded protein: CASSYAGASGLGEQFF. V is TRBV6-5 and J is TRBJ2-1, with 7 bases lining up with TRBD2. The ends lost 2 bases at V and 9 bases at J; junction bases unmatched: 13. This CDR3 has 16 residues. Per the germline V gene, CDR1 is MNHEY and CDR2 is SVGAGI.

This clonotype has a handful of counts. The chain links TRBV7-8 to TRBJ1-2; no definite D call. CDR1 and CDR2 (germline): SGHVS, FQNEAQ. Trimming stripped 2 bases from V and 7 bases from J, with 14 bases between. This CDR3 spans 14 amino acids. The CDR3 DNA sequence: TGTGCCAGCAGCTTAATGGAATTGGGTTCTGGCTACACCTTC. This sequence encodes CASSLMELGSGYTF.

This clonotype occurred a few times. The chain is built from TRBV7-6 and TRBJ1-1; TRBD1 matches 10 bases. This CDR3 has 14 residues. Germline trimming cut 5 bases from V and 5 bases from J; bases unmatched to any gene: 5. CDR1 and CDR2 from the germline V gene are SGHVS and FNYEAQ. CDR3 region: CASSRRDRGTEAFF. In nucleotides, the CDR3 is TGTGCCAGCAGCCGTAGGGACAGGGGTACTGAAGCTTTCTTT.

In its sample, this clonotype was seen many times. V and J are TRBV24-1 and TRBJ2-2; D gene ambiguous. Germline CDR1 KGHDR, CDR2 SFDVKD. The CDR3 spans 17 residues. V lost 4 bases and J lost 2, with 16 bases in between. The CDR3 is CATSEQTKIGNTGELFF. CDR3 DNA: TGTGCCACCAGTGAACAAACCAAAATAGGTAACACCGGGGAGCTGTTTTTT.

The CDR3 bases are TGTGCCACCAGCAGAGACCTAGCGGGAGGTGGCTACAATGAGCAGTTCTTC. Translation gives CATSRDLAGGGYNEQFF. This sequence joins TRBV15 and TRBJ2-1, with 11 bases lining up with TRBD2. Trimming removed 0 bases from V and 3 bases from J; junction bases left unmatched: 4. From germline, CDR1 is LNHNV and CDR2 YYDKDF (reference sequence). The CDR3 has 17 amino acids.

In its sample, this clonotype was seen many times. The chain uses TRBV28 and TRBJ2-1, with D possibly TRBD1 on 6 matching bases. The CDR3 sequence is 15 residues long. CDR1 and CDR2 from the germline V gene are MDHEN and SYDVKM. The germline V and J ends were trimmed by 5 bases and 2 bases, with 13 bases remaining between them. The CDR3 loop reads CASSLGQPPYNEQFF. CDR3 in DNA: TGTGCCAGCAGTCTAGGACAGCCTCCCTACAATGAGCAGTTCTTC.